A single sample is the source of the 10 T cell receptor beta chains below, sequenced in a study of blood T cell repertoires in COVID-19. The repertoire was sequenced with immunoSEQ multiplex PCR; TCRdb's copy has only in-frame clones and lacks some. In the table there are 310,000 or so clones, roughly nine tenths of which are singletons. Specimen: PBMCs or T cells enriched from blood (not recorded which). The receptors shown here come from a woman aged 25 to 45 who had recovered from COVID-19.

This rearrangement joins TRBV30 to TRBJ1-3; D call uncertain. The CDR3 contains 12 residues. Germline CDR1 and CDR2: GTSNPN and SVGIG (reference sequence). For the CDR3, the DNA is TGTGCGCTGGGAGTCTCTGGAAACACCATATATTTT. Encoded protein: CALGVSGNTIYF.

This chain links TRBV6-5 with TRBJ1-1, with a weak D call TRBD1 (6 bases). Germline V gene data show CDR1 as MNHEY and CDR2 as SVGAGI. Trimming shortened V by 2 bases and J by 7 bases, and 11 bases separated the two germline ends. This CDR3 has 13 residues. Here the CDR3 reads CASSYRDRLEAFF. DNA of the CDR3: TGTGCCAGCAGTTACCGTGACAGGCTTGAAGCTTTCTTT.

The V and J genes are TRBV19 and TRBJ2-2, with D possibly matching TRBD2 (5 bases). Trimming shortened V by 5 bases and J by 4 bases, and 14 bases separated the two germline ends. The length of the CDR3 is 15 residues. Germline assignment: CDR1 LNHDA and CDR2 SQIVND (reference sequence). The CDR3 bases are TGTGCCAGTAGTCCTAGCCTGATTGGCACCGGGGAGCTGTTTTTT. It specifies CASSPSLIGTGELFF.

The table lists this clone with a count of one. The V and J genes are TRBV5-8 and TRBJ1-2; 7 positions match TRBD1. The V and J ends lost 7 bases and 5 bases, in that order; junction bases with no gene match: 17. The CDR3 loop spans 16 amino acids. CDR1 is SGHTS, CDR2 YDEGEE, per germline. CDR3 region: CASHAWNPAGGYGYTF. The DNA for the CDR3 is TGTGCCAGCCACGCTTGGAACCCGGCAGGGGGATATGGCTACACCTTC.

This sequence joins TRBV5-1 and TRBJ2-3; a weak D match, TRBD2 (6 bases). CDR1 is SGHRS and CDR2 is YFSETQ in the germline V gene. The CDR3 covers 15 residues. V lost 1 base and J lost 2, with 11 bases in between. CDR3 in amino acids: CASSLFASDTDTQYF. The CDR3 DNA sequence: TGCGCCAGCAGCTTGTTCGCTAGCGACACAGATACGCAGTATTTT. The full variable domain, completed using reference TRBV5-1 and TRBJ2-3, is KAGVTQTPRYLIKTRGQQVTLSCSPISGHRSVSWYQQTPGQGLQFLFEYFSETQRNKGNFPGRFSGRQFSNSRSEMNVSTLELGDSALYLCASSLFASDTDTQYFGPGTRLTVL.

This chain connects TRBV7-9 to TRBJ2-1, with D possibly being TRBD2 (6 bases). CDR3 length: 15 amino acids. V was shortened by 5 bases and J by 1 base, with 12 bases between the two germline ends. Germline V gene sequence: CDR1 SEHNR, CDR2 FQNEAQ (reference sequence). The CDR3 bases are TGTGCCAGCAGCCCCGGCGGGGCATCCTACAATGAGCAGTTCTTC. Translating it yields CASSPGGASYNEQFF. Using reference TRBV7-9 and TRBJ2-1 for the parts outside the CDR3, the full variable domain is DTGVSQNPRHKITKRGQNVTFRCDPISEHNRLYWYRQTLGQGPEFLTYFQNEAQLEKSRLLSDRFSAERPKGSFSTLEIQRTEQGDSAMYLCASSPGGASYNEQFFGPGTRLTVL.

The chain links TRBV28 to TRBJ1-1, with 7 bases matching TRBD1. With 5 bases clipped from V and 1 base from J, the junction kept 10 bases outside the gene matches. CDR1 and CDR2 (germline): MDHEN, SYDVKM. The CDR3 contains 16 residues. CDR3 nucleotide sequence: TGTGCCAGCAGTCCACTACAGGGGCCCACGAACACTGAAGCTTTCTTT. It is translated as CASSPLQGPTNTEAFF.

In its sample, this clone was seen once. CDR3 loop: CASSFGGGEAFF. The CDR3 coding sequence is TGTGCCAGCAGTTTCGGGGGGGGTGAAGCTTTCTTT. The chain joins TRBV27 to TRBJ1-1, with a possible D match to TRBD1 (5 bases). The germline CDR1 and CDR2 sequences are MNHEY and SMNVEV (reference sequence). Trimming removed 3 bases from V and 7 bases from J, with 9 bases in between. The length of the CDR3 is 12 residues.

With regard to this clone: This CDR3 is also generated by other DNA sequences in the sample. This chain joins TRBV30 and TRBJ2-7; D remains ambiguous. V was clipped by 0 bases and J by 6 bases, with 9 bases between them. The germline V gene encodes CDR1 GTSNPN and CDR2 SVGIG (reference sequence). This CDR3 has 12 amino acids. Written as DNA, the CDR3 is TGTGCCTGGAGTGTACTAATCGGCGAGCAGTACTTC. This codes for CAWSVLIGEQYF.

The gene calls are TRBV12-5 and TRBJ2-3, with D perhaps matching TRBD2 (6 bases). This CDR3 has 15 residues. The V end lost 5 bases, the J end lost 4 bases, and 16 bases lay between the germline ends. Germline loops: CDR1 LGHNT, CDR2 FRNRAP. The CDR3 DNA sequence: TGTGCTAGTGGTCCCGGAGGAGGGGCTGCAGATACGCAGTATTTT. Protein: CASGPGGGAADTQYF. Using reference TRBV12-5 and TRBJ2-3 for the parts outside the CDR3, the full variable domain is DARVTQTPRHKVTEMGQEVTMRCQPILGHNTVFWYRQTMMQGLELLAYFRNRAPLDDSGMPKDRFSAEMPDATLATLKIQPSEPRDSAVYFCASGPGGGAADTQYFGPGTRLTVL.